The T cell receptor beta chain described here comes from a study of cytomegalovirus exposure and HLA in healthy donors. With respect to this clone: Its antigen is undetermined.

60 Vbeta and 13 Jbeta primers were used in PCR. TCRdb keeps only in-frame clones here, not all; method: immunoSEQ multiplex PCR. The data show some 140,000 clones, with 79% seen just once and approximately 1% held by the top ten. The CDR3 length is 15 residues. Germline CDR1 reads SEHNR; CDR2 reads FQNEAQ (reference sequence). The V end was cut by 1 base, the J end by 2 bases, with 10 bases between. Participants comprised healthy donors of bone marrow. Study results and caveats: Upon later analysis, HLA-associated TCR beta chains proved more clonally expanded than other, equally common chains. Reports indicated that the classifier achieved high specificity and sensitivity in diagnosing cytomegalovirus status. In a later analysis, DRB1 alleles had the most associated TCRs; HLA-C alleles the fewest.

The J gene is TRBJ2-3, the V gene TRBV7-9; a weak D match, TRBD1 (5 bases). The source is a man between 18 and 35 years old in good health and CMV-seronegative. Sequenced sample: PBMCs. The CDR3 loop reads CASSLVSGFTDTQYF. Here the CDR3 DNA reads TGTGCCAGCAGCTTAGTTTCAGGGTTCACAGATACGCAGTATTTT.